The source of this TCR beta chain is a study of cytomegalovirus exposure and HLA in healthy donors. Whole-study context: Inside one of the first data releases sat around 85 million unique TCRs taken from HLA-typed donors.

In the case of this clone: The target antigen is unknown.

Findings and limits, study-wide: A later analysis, which compared TCR beta chains of equal frequency, found the HLA-associated ones more clonally expanded. One variant, a missense change in DCLRE1C, was linked in a later analysis to TCR beta V- and J-gene trimming.

PCR used 60 Vbeta primers and 13 Jbeta primers. Libraries were prepared by immunoSEQ multiplex PCR; TCRdb keeps only in-frame clonotypes and omits some of them. Among 120,000 to 150,000 clones listed, around 80% were seen once. From germline, CDR1 is MDHEN and CDR2 SYDVKM. The CDR3 has 14 residues. V was clipped by 5 bases and J by 5 bases; unmatched bases: 6. At sampling all donors were nominally healthy, likely with unrecorded immune exposures. The TCR originated in a man younger than 40 in good health and CMV-seronegative. Sequenced: PBMCs. V gene TRBV28 combines with J gene TRBJ1-2; 9 nucleotides align to TRBD1. CDR3 sequence: CASSTPDRGYGYTF. In DNA, the CDR3 is TGTGCCAGCAGTACCCCGGACAGGGGTTATGGCTACACCTTC.